This record looks at one T cell receptor (beta chain) sequence and its context. Antigen: not known. The sample belongs to a study of shared clonotypes between healthy human individuals. On the study more broadly: Donors were two women and three men aged 18 to 49. Whole-study results and caveats: Since donors were few, the genetic and exposure-history diversity represented was limited.

The V gene's germline CDR1 is SGDLS and CDR2 YYNGEE. The CDR3 is made up of 15 amino acids. The trim removed 0 bases at V and 3 bases at J, leaving 6 bases unmatched. Researchers divided each subset's genomic DNA evenly across several immunoSEQ plates. Ten immunoSEQ deep assay plates served to sequence unsorted PBMC DNA. Assay: immunoSEQ multiplex PCR; the TCRdb copy retains only in-frame clones and omits some. The sample has 400,000 to 500,000 clones, around 80% seen once. The V gene is TRBV9, the J gene TRBJ2-7; 7 bases agree with TRBD2. The TCR comes from a middle-aged woman in good health. Some clones in this sample may be carry-over from other donors' samples. The sample taken for sequencing was PBMCs. As DNA, the CDR3 is TGTGCCAGCAGCGTAGGGATTGGGAGGGACTACGAGCAGTACTTC. It yields the protein CASSVGIGRDYEQYF.